The entry that follows covers one T cell receptor beta chain sequence. TCRdb keeps only in-frame clones here, not all; method: immunoSEQ multiplex PCR. The table has over 250,000 clones, 86% seen once. This entry is derived from a study of cytomegalovirus exposure and HLA in healthy donors. The clonotype comes from a woman aged 18-29 years in good health and CMV-seronegative. Sequencing used PBMCs.

The CDR3 is CASSQGTGYFPYEQYF. In DNA form, the CDR3 reads TGCGCCAGCAGCCAAGGGACAGGGTATTTTCCCTACGAGCAGTACTTC. The chain couples TRBV4-1 to TRBJ2-7; 8 nucleotides line up with TRBD1. V shed 1 base and J 2 bases; nucleotides not matched to a gene: 7. The CDR3 spans 16 residues. Germline assignment: CDR1 MGHRA and CDR2 YSYEKL.